These 5 T cell receptor beta chains originate from one sample sequenced in a study of cytomegalovirus exposure and HLA in healthy donors. Primers: 60 Vbeta forward and 13 Jbeta reverse. Libraries were prepared by immunoSEQ multiplex PCR; TCRdb keeps only in-frame clonotypes and omits some of them. The sample has about 180,000 clones, 79% seen once. Sequencing input: PBMCs. The receptors stem from a woman aged 40 to 55 in good health and CMV-seronegative.

The rearrangement joins TRBV19 to TRBJ2-5; a weak D match, TRBD1 (7 bases). This CDR3 region has 14 residues. Trimming left V 3 bases short and J 4 bases short, with 12 bases between. The germline V gene has CDR1 LNHDA and CDR2 SQIVND (reference sequence). CDR3 sequence: CASSIQGGSETQYF. As DNA, the CDR3 is TGTGCCAGTAGTATCCAGGGGGGCTCAGAGACCCAGTACTTC.

This clone was seen a handful of times. The chain recombines TRBV30 with TRBJ1-1; no firm D call. There are 11 residues in the CDR3. Germline CDR1 is GTSNPN and CDR2 is SVGIG (reference sequence). Trimming removed 5 bases at V and 5 bases at J, with 9 bases between. The CDR3 here is CAWGRGTEAFF. CDR3 DNA sequence: TGTGCCTGGGGAAGAGGAACTGAAGCTTTCTTT.

V gene TRBV30 combines with J gene TRBJ1-1; tentative D call: TRBD1 (6 bases). The CDR3 contains 14 residues. Trimming shortened V by 2 bases and J by 4 bases, and 14 bases separated the two germline ends. Germline-derived CDR1 and CDR2 are GTSNPN and SVGIG (reference sequence). The CDR3 sequence: CAWSSGVGGTEAFF. The CDR3 DNA sequence: TGTGCCTGGAGTTCAGGGGTTGGAGGCACTGAAGCTTTCTTT. The variable domain in full, with the rest retrieved from reference TRBV30 and TRBJ1-1, is SQTIHQWPATLVQPVGSPLSLECTVEGTSNPNLYWYRQAAGRGLQLLFYSVGIGQISSEVPQNLSASRPQDRQFILSSKKLLLSDSGFYLCAWSSGVGGTEAFFGQGTRLTVV.

This chain connects TRBV7-2 to TRBJ2-5, with TRBD2 as a possible D gene (5 bases). CDR1 and CDR2 (germline): SGHTA, FQGNSA. This CDR3 spans 13 amino acids. V was shortened by 5 bases and J by 6 bases, with 13 bases between the two germline ends. The DNA of the CDR3 is TGTGCCAGCAGCCCCAGGACTGTGAAGACCCAGTACTTC. This translates into CASSPRTVKTQYF.

This clone appeared a few times. V and J are TRBV28 and TRBJ1-1; D is unclear. The CDR3 is 14 residues long. The V gene's germline CDR1 is MDHEN and CDR2 SYDVKM. V was cut by 3 bases and J by 0 bases, with 8 bases left in between. The CDR3 DNA reads as TGTGCCAGCAGTTTTCAGGCTCTGAACACTGAAGCTTTCTTT. It specifies CASSFQALNTEAFF. Based on the CDR3 plus reference TRBV28 and TRBJ1-1, the full variable domain is DVKVTQSSRYLVKRTGEKVFLECVQDMDHENMFWYRQDPGLGLRLIYFSYDVKMKEKGDIPEGYSVSREKKERFSLILESASTNQTSMYLCASSFQALNTEAFFGQGTRLTVV.